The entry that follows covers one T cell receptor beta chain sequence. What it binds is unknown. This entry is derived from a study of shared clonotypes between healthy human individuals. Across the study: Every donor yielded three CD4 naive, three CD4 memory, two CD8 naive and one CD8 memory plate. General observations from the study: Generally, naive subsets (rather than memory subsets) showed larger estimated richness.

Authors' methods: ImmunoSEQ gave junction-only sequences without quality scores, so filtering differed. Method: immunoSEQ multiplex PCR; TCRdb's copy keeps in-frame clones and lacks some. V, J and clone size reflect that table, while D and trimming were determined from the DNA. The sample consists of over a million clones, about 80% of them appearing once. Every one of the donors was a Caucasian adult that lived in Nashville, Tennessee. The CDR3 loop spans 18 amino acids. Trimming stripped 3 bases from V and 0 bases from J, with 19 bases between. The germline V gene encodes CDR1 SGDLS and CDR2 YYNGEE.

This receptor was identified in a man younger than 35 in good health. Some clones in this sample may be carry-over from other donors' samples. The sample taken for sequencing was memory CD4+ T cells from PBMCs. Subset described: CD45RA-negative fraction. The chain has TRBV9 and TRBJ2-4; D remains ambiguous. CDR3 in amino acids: CASSDTSVIGLAKNIQYF. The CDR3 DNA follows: TGTGCCAGCAGCGACACATCGGTCATCGGGCTAGCCAAAAACATTCAGTACTTC.